This T cell receptor beta chain was recovered during a study of graft-versus-host responses after intestinal transplantation. About the study: Once they had received anti-thymocyte globulin induction, all recipients took tacrolimus and steroids for about 3 years.

Comment on this clone: Its antigen is unidentified. The junction does not match germline at one end; this may be a read error.

Germline CDR1 and CDR2: SGHDT and YYEEEE. CDR3 length: 12 residues. Study outcomes and limitations: Within the allografts of patients who had graft-donor T cell macrochimerism, graft-versus-host to host-versus-graft clonal ratios were high. Early declines in HvG clones that occurred post-transplant were associated with peak circulating GvH clone levels. Analysis identified GvH clones in recipient marrow, with some appearing first in ileum or blood.

Assay: immunoSEQ multiplex PCR; the TCRdb copy retains only in-frame clones and omits some. The sample holds about 110,000 clones, about 92% seen once. This rearrangement joins TRBV5-6 to TRBJ2-7, with TRBD2 matching 9 bases. This sequence was found in a human donor who was the organ donor for an intestinal transplant. Here the sequenced sample was unstimulated CD8+ T cells sorted from spleen or lymph node cells, taken before transplant. The CDR3 region has the DNA TGTGCCAGCAGCAGGGGGGCGGGAGGGCCTCGCTTC. Amino acid sequence: CASSRGAGGPRF.